The 22 T cell receptor beta chains in this list originate from one sample, sequenced in a study of tumor and adjacent non-tumor tissue in lung cancer. The library came from three nested PCR rounds adapted from ARM-PCR protocols. Each CDR3 protein is one row after TCRdb ran MiXCR on the multiplex PCR reads. The sample holds under 80,000 distinct CDR3 sequences, around 80% seen once. This sample's RNA came from whole unsorted tissue. Distant lung tissue was collected more than 3 cm away from the tumor edge. The source material was distant non-tumor lung tissue. The receptors derive from a man aged 55 to 69 with non-small cell lung cancer.

About this clonotype itself: The germline gene is not matched at one end of the junction; a read error may be the cause. This chain links TRBV5-4 with TRBJ2-7; 7 bases match TRBD2. Germline-derived CDR1 and CDR2 are SGHNT and YYREEE (reference sequence). The CDR3 is 15 residues long. CDR3 in amino acids: CASSLAETGDYEQNF. The CDR3 DNA follows: TGTGCCAGCAGCTTGGCCGAGACGGGGGACTACGAGCAGAACTTC.

The sample holds a few counts of this clonotype. One end of the junction varies from germline; a read error may be responsible. The rearrangement uses TRBV6-1 and TRBJ1-5; tentative D call: TRBD1 (5 bases). CDR1 is MNHNS and CDR2 is SASEGT in the germline V gene. The CDR3 length is 15 residues. The CDR3 DNA sequence: TGTGCCAGCAGCTCAGGGCAGGGACTTAATCACCCCCAACATTTT. Protein product: CASSSGQGLNHPQHF.

This rearrangement joins TRBV6-1 to TRBJ2-7; TRBD2 is a possible D gene (5 bases). This CDR3 spans 14 amino acids. Trimming removed 4 bases from V and 3 bases from J, with 13 bases in between. In germline, CDR1 is MNHNS, CDR2 SASEGT. In DNA, the CDR3 is TGTGCCAGCAGTGCGACCCTGGACTTCTACGAGCAGTACTTC. Protein sequence: CASSATLDFYEQYF.

As concerns this clonotype: A junction end diverges from the germline sequence, so it may reflect a read error. V is TRBV20-1 and J is TRBJ2-7; 8 bases line up with TRBD2. The CDR3 has 15 amino acids. Germline V lookup: CDR1 DFQATT, CDR2 SNEGSKA (reference sequence). CDR3 in amino acids: CSARRFAGGSYDQYF. As DNA, the CDR3 is TGCAGTGCTAGAAGATTTGCGGGAGGTTCCTACGATCAGTACTTC.

The V and J genes are TRBV11-1 and TRBJ2-3; D is possibly TRBD1 or TRBD2 (5 bases each). Germline V CDR1 and CDR2: SGHAT, FQDESV (reference sequence). V lost 10 bases, J lost 2 bases, and 19 bases lay in between. The CDR3 is 15 residues long. CDR3: CANSSGAGFTDTQYF. DNA for the CDR3: TGTGCCAACAGTTCCGGGGCAGGGTTCACAGATACGCAGTATTTT.

Concerning this clonotype: One end of the junction fails to match germline, which may point to a read error. J is TRBJ2-5 and V is TRBV14, with 14 bases aligning to TRBD2. Germline loops: CDR1 SGHDN, CDR2 FVKESK. The CDR3 is made up of 16 amino acids. The CDR3 here is CASSRRTSGRQEAQYF. The DNA for the CDR3 is TGTGCGAGCAGCCGCCGGACTAGCGGGAGGCAAGAGGCCCAGTACTTC.

This clonotype is medium-sized by share. The gene calls are TRBV29-1 and TRBJ2-7; tentative D call: TRBD2 (6 bases). The germline CDR1 and CDR2 sequences are SQVTM and ANQGSEA. Trimming took 7 bases from V and 2 from J, leaving 15 bases between them. The CDR3 is made up of 13 amino acids. The CDR3 nucleotides are TGCAGCGAACGGGGGTCAGAACCCTACGAGCAGTACTTC. Translating gives CSERGSEPYEQYF.

This clonotype has just one count. Being one base from a much bigger clone, this may be a read error. The rearrangement links TRBV28 to TRBJ2-7, with TRBD2 matching over 7 bases. Looked up from germline, CDR1 is MDHEN and CDR2 is SYDVKM. The CDR3 totals 15 residues. V lost 7 bases to trimming and J lost 2 bases; unmatched junction nucleotides: 11. CDR3 DNA sequence: TGTGCCAGCAATCGAGCTAGCGGAGGGGCCTACGAGCAGTACTTC. This encodes CASNRASGGAYEQYF.

Worth noting for this clonotype: This may stem from a read error, because a much larger clone lies one nucleotide away. The chain combines TRBV24-1 with TRBJ2-1; possible D gene TRBD1, 6 bases. This CDR3 contains 13 residues. The germline gives CDR1 KGHDR, CDR2 SFDVKD. This CDR3 is CATSGQAGDERFF. CDR3 coding DNA: TGTGCCACCAGTGGACAGGCGGGCGATGAGCGGTTCTTC.

Concerning this clonotype: One end of the junction varies from germline; a read error may be responsible. V and J are TRBV28 and TRBJ2-7; TRBD1 matches at 8 bases. The CDR3 has 14 amino acids. The germline gives CDR1 MDHEN, CDR2 SYDVKM. Here the CDR3 reads CASRLDRGAYEQYF. Written as DNA, the CDR3 is TGTGCCAGCAGGCTCGACAGGGGCGCCTACGAGCAGTATTTC.

The V call is TRBV12-3 or TRBV12-4, the J call TRBJ2-1; no clear D. This CDR3 spans 11 amino acids. V lost 8 bases to trimming and J lost 4 bases, with 6 bases between them. CDR3 coding DNA: TGTGCCAGCGCCCGTTACAATGAGCAGTTCTTC. Translated: CASARYNEQFF.

About this clonotype itself: One end of the junction varies from germline; a read error may be responsible. J is TRBJ2-7 and V is TRBV11-1; the D gene is possibly TRBD1 (7 bases). CDR1 SGHAT and CDR2 FQDESV come from the germline V gene (reference sequence). This CDR3 comprises 15 residues. CDR3 DNA sequence: TGTGTCAGAAGCTTAGACCAGGGGGGCCGCTACGAGCAATACTTC. Its translation: CVRSLDQGGRYEQYF.

Details on this clonotype: A much larger clone sits a single nucleotide away, making a read error possible. The CDR3 carries no conserved terminal phenylalanine or tryptophan, so it likely arises from a read error. V is TRBV28 and J is TRBJ1-1; TRBD1 might be the D (5 bases). The CDR3 spans 13 residues. Deletions cut 3 bases from V and 1 base from J, with 6 bases between. Germline loops: CDR1 MDHEN, CDR2 SYDVKM. The CDR3 region has the DNA TGTGCCAGCAGTTTGCAGGGGAACACTGAAGCTTTCATT. Amino acids: CASSLQGNTEAFI.

Comment on this clonotype: Because it lacks the conserved phenylalanine or tryptophan at the end, this CDR3 is likely a read error. The CDR3 DNA reads as TGCATCGTTGCGCCGTCGAACTATGGCTACACCTCT. Translation: CIVAPSNYGYTS. The genes are TRBV29-1 and TRBJ1-2; D is unclear. The CDR3 runs 12 residues. Germline loops: CDR1 SQVTM, CDR2 ANQGSEA.

V usage is TRBV20-1 and J usage is TRBJ2-1, with 7 bases that match TRBD2. V shed 7 bases and J 4 bases; nucleotides not matched to a gene: 10. The germline gives CDR1 DFQATT, CDR2 SNEGSKA (reference sequence). There are 14 residues in the CDR3. CDR3 nucleotide sequence: TGCAGTGGGTCGCGGGAGATGACGTACAATGAGCAGTTCTTC. Translation: CSGSREMTYNEQFF.

The V call is TRBV11-2, the J call TRBJ2-7; 7 bases are shared with TRBD2. CDR3 length: 15 residues. Germline trimming cut 9 bases from V and 4 bases from J; bases unmatched to any gene: 15. CDR1 and CDR2 (germline): SGHAT, FQNNGV. The CDR3 sequence is CASSIDGGGRYEQYF. The CDR3 bases are TGTGCCAGTAGCATAGATGGGGGAGGGCGGTACGAGCAGTACTTC.

This clonotype appeared once. Given the absence of the conserved phenylalanine or tryptophan at the CDR3 end, a read error is likely. The chain carries TRBV5-1 and TRBJ2-1; TRBD2 agrees at 10 bases. V was clipped by 0 bases and J by 6 bases; unmatched bases: 12. The CDR3 covers 18 residues. Germline CDR1 and CDR2: SGHRS and YFSETQ. The CDR3 nucleotides are TGCGCCAGCAGCTTGGCAACGGGACTAGCGTATAAAGGCAATGAGCAGTTCCTC. Its translation: CASSLATGLAYKGNEQFL.

To note about this clonotype: An end of the junction does not agree with germline; a read error may underlie this. The chain is built from TRBV5-4 and TRBJ1-6; the D gene is possibly TRBD1 (6 bases). Germline V gives CDR1 SGHNT, CDR2 YYREEE (reference sequence). The CDR3 spans 14 residues. CDR3 coding DNA: TGTGCCAGCAGCGACCAGGGGAGAAATTCACTCCTCCACTTT. Its protein is CASSDQGRNSLLHF.

This clonotype occurred a few times. V gene TRBV28 combines with J gene TRBJ2-2, with D possibly matching TRBD1 (5 bases). The length of the CDR3 is 15 residues. Germline V gene data show CDR1 as MDHEN and CDR2 as SYDVKM. Deletions cut 1 base from V and 7 bases from J, with 13 bases between. This CDR3 is CASSLSAGNGGELFF. For the CDR3, the DNA is TGTGCCAGCAGTTTATCGGCAGGGAATGGCGGGGAGCTGTTTTTT.

In the case of this clonotype: The junction departs from the called germline gene at one end, perhaps through a read error. This sequence joins TRBV5-4 and TRBJ2-6; D might be TRBD1 (5 bases). The germline V gene encodes CDR1 SGHNT and CDR2 YYREEE (reference sequence). The CDR3 has 15 amino acids. The CDR3 protein is CANNLVRSGANALTF. CDR3 bases: TGTGCCAACAACTTGGTTCGCTCTGGGGCCAACGCCCTGACTTTC.

Worth noting for this clonotype: A junction boundary mismatches the germline segment, possibly from a read error. This chain joins TRBV29-1 and TRBJ2-7; 10 positions match TRBD1. Germline V gene lookup returns CDR1 SQVTM and CDR2 ANQGSEA. This CDR3 has 12 residues. This CDR3 reads CNVVGQGYEQYF. The CDR3 coding sequence is TGCAACGTTGTGGGACAGGGGTACGAGCAGTACTTC.

The J gene is TRBJ2-3, the V gene TRBV11-3; D is unresolved. With the DNA end fitting TRBJ1-5 better, the J assignment may be wrong. The germline V gene has CDR1 SGHNT and CDR2 YENEEA. This CDR3 has 16 residues. The CDR3 reads CASSSELSDSTDMQHF. The CDR3, as DNA: TGTGCCAGCAGCTCCGAGCTATCAGATAGCACAGATATGCAGCATTTT.